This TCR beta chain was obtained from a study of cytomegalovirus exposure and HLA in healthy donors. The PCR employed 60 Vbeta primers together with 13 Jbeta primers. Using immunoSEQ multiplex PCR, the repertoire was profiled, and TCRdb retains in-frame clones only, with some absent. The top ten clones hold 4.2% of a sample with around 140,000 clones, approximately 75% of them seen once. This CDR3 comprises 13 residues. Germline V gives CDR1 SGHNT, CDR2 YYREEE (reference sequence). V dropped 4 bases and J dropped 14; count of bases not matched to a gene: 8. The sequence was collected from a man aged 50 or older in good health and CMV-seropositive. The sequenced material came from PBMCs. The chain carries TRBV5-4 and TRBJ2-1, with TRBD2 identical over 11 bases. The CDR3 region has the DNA TGTGCCAGCAGCGTAACTAGCGGGGGCGAGGAGTTCTTC. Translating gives CASSVTSGGEEFF.